This T cell receptor beta chain was profiled in a study of vaccination and CD4 T cells after COVID-19. Across the study: Researchers treated control cultures with a CEFX pool, an HIV-1 Nef pool, or no peptide. General study points: Spike mono-reactivity was found in 304 of the 307 vaccine-specific clones identified in convalescent patients. Post-vaccination, and not before, a median roughly 86% of reactive clones appeared in convalescent patients.

Germline V gene data show CDR1 as SQVTM and CDR2 as ANQGSEA. The J segment lost 8 bases and the V segment lost 3 bases, leaving 4 bases of the junction unmatched. This CDR3 contains 13 residues. Worth noting for this clonotype: Its specificity is not known.

An Oncomine TCR Beta short-read assay was used to sequence the DNA from cultured CD4+ T cells. TCRdb itself ran the PCR reads through MiXCR, one entry per CDR3 protein. The sample has approximately 13,000 distinct CDR3 sequences; roughly 36% are singletons. This sample's treatment: approximately 9-day PBMC culture with coronavirus spike peptide pools or control peptides (ViraFEST assay). The receptor comes from a human donor with COVID-19. Material: cultured CD4+ T cells from blood. The V call is TRBV29-1, the J call TRBJ2-1, with 10 bases matching TRBD2. The chain's CDR3 is CSVEAAGGYEQFF. CDR3 nucleotide sequence: TGCAGCGTTGAGGCAGCGGGGGGGTATGAGCAGTTCTTC.